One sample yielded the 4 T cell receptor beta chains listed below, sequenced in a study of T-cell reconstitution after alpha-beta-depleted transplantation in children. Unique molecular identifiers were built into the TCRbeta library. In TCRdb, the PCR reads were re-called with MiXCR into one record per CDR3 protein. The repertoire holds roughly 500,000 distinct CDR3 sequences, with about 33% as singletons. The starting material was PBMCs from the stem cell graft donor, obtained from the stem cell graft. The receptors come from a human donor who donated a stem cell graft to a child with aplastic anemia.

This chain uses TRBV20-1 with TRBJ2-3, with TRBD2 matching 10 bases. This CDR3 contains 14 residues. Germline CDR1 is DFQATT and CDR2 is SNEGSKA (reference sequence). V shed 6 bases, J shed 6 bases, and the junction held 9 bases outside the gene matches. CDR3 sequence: CSAPKREGLDTQYF. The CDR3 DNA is TGCAGTGCCCCGAAGCGGGAGGGCCTGGATACGCAGTATTTT.

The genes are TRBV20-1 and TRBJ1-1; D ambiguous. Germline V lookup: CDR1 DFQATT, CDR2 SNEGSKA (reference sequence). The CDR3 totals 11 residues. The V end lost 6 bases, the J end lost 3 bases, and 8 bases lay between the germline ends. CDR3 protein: CSAPPYTEAFF. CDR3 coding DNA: TGCAGTGCCCCGCCGTACACTGAAGCTTTCTTT.

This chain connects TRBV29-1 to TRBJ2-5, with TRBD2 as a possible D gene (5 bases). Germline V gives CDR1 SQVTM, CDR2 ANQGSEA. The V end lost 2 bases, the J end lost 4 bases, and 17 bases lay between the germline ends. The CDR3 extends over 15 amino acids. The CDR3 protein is CSVEWETAGRETQYF. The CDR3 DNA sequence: TGCAGCGTTGAATGGGAGACGGCCGGTAGAGAGACCCAGTACTTC.

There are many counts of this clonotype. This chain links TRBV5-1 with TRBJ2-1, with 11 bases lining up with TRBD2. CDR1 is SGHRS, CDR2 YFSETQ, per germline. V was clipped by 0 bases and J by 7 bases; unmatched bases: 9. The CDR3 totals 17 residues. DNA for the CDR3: TGCGCCAGCAGCTTGGTAGTAGCGGGAGGGCCGGGGAATGAGCAGTTCTTC. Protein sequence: CASSLVVAGGPGNEQFF.